One sample yielded the 29 T cell receptor beta chains listed below, sequenced in a study of blood T cell repertoires in COVID-19. This table comes from immunoSEQ multiplex PCR, and its TCRdb copy is limited to in-frame clones, with some not included. Of 150,000 to 200,000 clones in the sample, 80% were seen once. The sequencing input was peripheral blood. The receptors stem from a man aged 60 to 69 with acute or convalescent COVID-19.

This clone was recorded a few times. The chain has TRBV5-4 and TRBJ2-1; 7 bases fit TRBD2. CDR1 and CDR2 (germline): SGHNT, YYREEE (reference sequence). CDR3 length equals 17 residues. V shed 0 bases and J 1 base; nucleotides not matched to a gene: 7. As DNA, the CDR3 is TGTGCCAGCAGCTTGGCCTCAGGAGCGGGGTCCTACAATGAGCAGTTCTTC. This gives the protein CASSLASGAGSYNEQFF.

The gene calls are TRBV25-1 and TRBJ1-1; TRBD1 aligns across 8 bases. After removal of 7 bases from V and 4 bases from J, the junction contained 11 bases not matched to a gene. Germline V gene data show CDR1 as MGHDK and CDR2 as SYGVNS. The CDR3 sequence is 15 residues long. CDR3 region: CASNPGQGWSTEAFF. CDR3 coding DNA: TGTGCCAGCAACCCCGGACAGGGATGGAGCACTGAAGCTTTCTTT.

In its sample, this clone was seen a few times. The chain is built from TRBV6-2 or TRBV6-3 and TRBJ1-5; tentatively, D is TRBD1 (6 bases). The ends were cut back, 2 bases at V and 2 bases at J, with 10 bases in the middle. Germline V lookup: CDR1 MNHEY, CDR2 SVGEGT. This CDR3 is built from 15 residues. CDR3 sequence: CASSYQGRGNQPQHF. CDR3 sequence (DNA): TGTGCCAGCAGTTACCAGGGGAGGGGCAATCAGCCCCAGCATTTT.

For the CDR3, the DNA is TGCGCCAATCCGGACAAGTCCACCGGGGAGCTGTTTTTT. It yields the protein CANPDKSTGELFF. The V call is TRBV10-1, the J call TRBJ2-2, with a weak D call TRBD1 (5 bases). V lost 10 bases and J lost 4, with 13 bases in between. The CDR3 runs to 13 residues. Germline CDR1 WNHNN, CDR2 SYGVQD (reference sequence).

This clone was observed once. V and J are TRBV7-2 and TRBJ1-1, with TRBD1 matching over 8 bases. Germline CDR1 SGHTA, CDR2 FQGNSA. J gave up 5 bases and V 1 base, and 3 bases lay outside the gene matches. CDR3 size: 14 residues. In DNA, the CDR3 is TGTGCCAGCAGCTTAGTACAGGGGGGAACTGAAGCTTTCTTT. Its translation is CASSLVQGGTEAFF.

V and J are TRBV6-5 and TRBJ2-2; weak D call: TRBD2 (5 bases). The V gene lost 5 bases and the J gene lost 6 bases, with 16 bases spanning the gap. The germline CDR1 and CDR2 sequences are MNHEY and SVGAGI. This CDR3 is built from 15 residues. The CDR3 sequence: CASSTPSTSAGELFF. Here the CDR3 DNA reads TGTGCCAGCAGTACTCCCTCTACTAGTGCCGGGGAGCTGTTTTTT.

This clone occurred many times. This chain joins TRBV20-1 and TRBJ2-1; no clear D gene. The CDR3 extends over 13 amino acids. In germline, CDR1 is DFQATT, CDR2 SNEGSKA (reference sequence). Trimming left V 3 bases short and J 0 bases short, with 6 bases between. As DNA, the CDR3 is TGCAGTGCTAGTGGCGACTCCTACAATGAGCAGTTCTTC. This gives the protein CSASGDSYNEQFF.

CDR3 in DNA: TGTGCCTGGAGTCCAAGCTTAGTCAATGAGCAGTTCTTC. Amino acids: CAWSPSLVNEQFF. The chain recombines TRBV30 with TRBJ2-1, with no clear D. In germline, CDR1 is GTSNPN, CDR2 SVGIG (reference sequence). Trimming removed 2 bases at V and 6 bases at J, with 11 bases between. The CDR3 length is 13 residues.

The CDR3 DNA reads as TGTGCCAACGGGGGGAGTAGCGGGATCCTCACAGATACGCAGTATTTT. Translating it yields CANGGSSGILTDTQYF. This chain links TRBV2 with TRBJ2-3, with TRBD2 matching over 8 bases. Germline assignment: CDR1 SNHLY and CDR2 FYNNEI. V was pared by 10 bases and J by 2 bases, with 14 bases of the junction left unmatched. The CDR3 has 16 amino acids.

The V gene is TRBV19, the J gene TRBJ2-3; tentatively, D is TRBD1 (6 bases). Germline CDR1 reads LNHDA; CDR2 reads SQIVND (reference sequence). The CDR3 totals 15 residues. Trimming pared 5 bases from V and 0 bases from J, leaving 12 bases between. In DNA form, the CDR3 reads TGTGCCAGTAGTTCTCAGACAGGAAGCACAGATACGCAGTATTTT. Translated: CASSSQTGSTDTQYF.

As for this clone: The sample holds other DNA sequences that translate to the same CDR3. V usage is TRBV9 and J usage is TRBJ1-4; D might be TRBD1 (6 bases). The CDR3 covers 14 residues. The germline V gene has CDR1 SGDLS and CDR2 YYNGEE. V was cut by 2 bases and J by 2 bases, with 7 bases left in between. The DNA for the CDR3 is TGTGCCAGCAGCGTTCAGGGGACTAATGAAAAACTGTTTTTT. It is translated as CASSVQGTNEKLFF. The full variable domain, its missing parts supplied by reference TRBV9 and TRBJ1-4, is DSGVTQTPKHLITATGQRVTLRCSPRSGDLSVYWYQQSLDQGLQFLIQYYNGEERAKGNILERFSAQQFPDLHSELNLSSLELGDSALYFCASSVQGTNEKLFFGSGTQLSVL.

The rearrangement joins TRBV7-3 to TRBJ1-2; 9 bases align to TRBD1. The CDR3 sequence is 14 residues long. The germline gives CDR1 SGHTA, CDR2 FQGTGA. V gave up 4 bases and J gave up 11 bases; unmatched junction bases: 11. The CDR3 sequence is CASSSGTGTTSYTF. DNA of the CDR3: TGTGCCAGCAGCTCTGGGACAGGGACCACCTCTTACACCTTC.

This clone was counted a few times. The V and J genes are TRBV7-8 and TRBJ2-1; 7 bases line up with TRBD2. Germline CDR1 SGHVS, CDR2 FQNEAQ. Trimming at V came to 1 base and at J to 7 bases, leaving 7 bases not matched to a gene. This CDR3 contains 15 residues. The CDR3 protein is CASSLGRLAWNEQFF. The CDR3 nucleotides read TGTGCCAGCAGCTTAGGGCGACTAGCTTGGAATGAGCAGTTCTTC. The whole variable domain, remainder taken from reference TRBV7-8 and TRBJ2-1, is GAGVSQSPRYKVAKRGQDVALRCDPISGHVSLFWYQQALGQGPEFLTYFQNEAQLDKSGLPSDRFFAERPEGSVSTLKIQRTQQEDSAVYLCASSLGRLAWNEQFFGPGTRLTVL.

This chain connects TRBV7-3 to TRBJ2-3; the D is unclear. V was cut by 5 bases and J by 4 bases, with 19 bases left in between. This CDR3 has 16 residues. Germline-derived CDR1 and CDR2 are SGHTA and FQGTGA. CDR3 coding DNA: TGTGCCAGCAGCATCACAATACCTGCTGGGCCAGATACGCAGTATTTT. The encoded protein is CASSITIPAGPDTQYF.

V and J are TRBV6-2 or TRBV6-3 and TRBJ2-7, with D maybe TRBD2 (6 bases). The CDR3 has 16 residues. Trimming pared 2 bases from V and 7 bases from J, leaving 21 bases between. Per the germline V gene, CDR1 is MNHEY and CDR2 is SVGEGT. The CDR3 protein is CASSYRFEGWGVEQYF. CDR3 coding DNA: TGTGCCAGCAGTTACAGGTTTGAAGGATGGGGGGTTGAGCAGTACTTC.

V gene TRBV6-2 or TRBV6-3 combines with J gene TRBJ1-5; D unresolved. Germline V gene data show CDR1 as MNHEY and CDR2 as SVGEGT. V was clipped by 2 bases and J by 4 bases, with 21 bases between them. CDR3 length: 18 residues. DNA of the CDR3: TGTGCCAGCAGTTACAAACTCATGGGAGGCAGCTATAATCAGCCCCAGCATTTT. It is translated as CASSYKLMGGSYNQPQHF.

The chain has TRBV2 and TRBJ2-3, with D maybe TRBD2 (5 bases). Germline-derived CDR1 and CDR2 are SNHLY and FYNNEI. V was clipped by 3 bases and J by 4 bases, with 8 bases between them. The CDR3 is made up of 13 amino acids. The CDR3 loop is CASSESGADTQYF. In DNA, the CDR3 is TGTGCCAGCAGTGAGAGCGGAGCAGATACGCAGTATTTT. The full variable domain, its missing parts supplied by reference TRBV2 and TRBJ2-3, is EPEVTQTPSHQVTQMGQEVILRCVPISNHLYFYWYRQILGQKVEFLVSFYNNEISEKSEIFDDQFSVERPDGSNFTLKIRSTKLEDSAMYFCASSESGADTQYFGPGTRLTVL.

This clone was seen only once. The chain carries TRBV9 and TRBJ2-1; TRBD2 is a possible D gene (6 bases). CDR1 is SGDLS, CDR2 YYNGEE, per germline. Between the trimmed V and J ends, which lost 0 bases and 9 bases, there was a span of 13 bases. This CDR3 has 14 amino acids. The CDR3 reads CASSVGSPAGEQFF. The CDR3 DNA reads as TGTGCCAGCAGCGTAGGGTCCCCAGCGGGTGAGCAGTTCTTC.

The chain employs TRBV2 and TRBJ1-1, with TRBD1 identical over 8 bases. J was trimmed by 11 bases and V by 3 bases; bases with no gene match: 8. Germline V gene lookup returns CDR1 SNHLY and CDR2 FYNNEI. This CDR3 comprises 13 residues. DNA of the CDR3: TGTGCCAGCAGTGAGTCGGCAGGGGGCCAGGCTTTCTTT. Residues: CASSESAGGQAFF.

This chain links TRBV30 with TRBJ2-1, with a possible D match to TRBD1 (6 bases). Looked up from germline, CDR1 is GTSNPN and CDR2 is SVGIG (reference sequence). The CDR3 loop spans 14 amino acids. V shed 4 bases and J shed 0 bases, with 10 bases lying between them. The CDR3 nucleotides are TGTGCCTGGAAGGGACACAGCTCCTACAATGAGCAGTTCTTC. Its protein is CAWKGHSSYNEQFF.

The rearrangement uses TRBV15 and TRBJ1-1; tentative D call: TRBD1 (5 bases). Germline-derived CDR1 and CDR2 are LNHNV and YYDKDF (reference sequence). V lost 0 bases and J 6 bases, leaving 26 bases between the germline ends. This CDR3 is built from 19 residues. The CDR3 nucleotides read TGTGCCACCAGCAGAGAGGGACTTAAGACGACACCCTTTGGCGCTGAAGCTTTCTTT. Protein: CATSREGLKTTPFGAEAFF.

V usage is TRBV19 and J usage is TRBJ2-2; TRBD2 matches at 12 bases. The CDR3 contains 15 residues. V trimming: 3 bases; J trimming: 5 bases; junction bases outside the gene matches: 1. Germline values: CDR1 LNHDA, CDR2 SQIVND (reference sequence). The CDR3 DNA follows: TGTGCCAGTAGTATCACTAGCGGGGGGACCGGGGAGCTGTTTTTT. Its translation is CASSITSGGTGELFF.

The V gene is TRBV6-5, the J gene TRBJ2-3, with TRBD2 matching over 13 bases. The CDR3 is made up of 14 amino acids. J lost 6 bases, V lost 4 bases, and 1 base had no gene match. Germline V gene sequence: CDR1 MNHEY, CDR2 SVGAGI. The CDR3 DNA follows: TGTGCCAGCAGTTTGACTAGCGGGAGGGATACGCAGTATTTT. Amino acids: CASSLTSGRDTQYF.

The chain couples TRBV10-1 to TRBJ2-1, with TRBD2 matching 8 bases. The CDR3 consists of 18 residues. The J segment lost 4 bases and the V segment lost 2 bases, leaving 13 bases of the junction unmatched. From germline, CDR1 is WNHNN and CDR2 SYGVQD (reference sequence). This CDR3 reads CASSEDQAGERWYNEQFF. The CDR3 coding sequence is TGCGCCAGCAGTGAGGATCAAGCGGGAGAGAGATGGTACAATGAGCAGTTCTTC.

The chain links TRBV4-2 to TRBJ1-1; 8 bases are shared with TRBD1. This CDR3 has 14 amino acids. The ends lost 6 bases at V and 11 bases at J; junction bases unmatched: 14. Per the germline V gene, CDR1 is LGHNA and CDR2 is YNFKEQ. CDR3 nucleotides: TGTGCCAGCAGACCCGGGACAGGAGCGGGGTGGGCTTTCTTT. As protein: CASRPGTGAGWAFF.

V gene TRBV12-5 combines with J gene TRBJ2-2; 12 nucleotides align to TRBD1. Germline CDR1 and CDR2: LGHNT and FRNRAP. CDR3 length: 16 amino acids. V was clipped by 6 bases and J by 9 bases; unmatched bases: 11. CDR3 sequence reads: CASGPTPGTGGRELFF. CDR3 DNA sequence: TGTGCTAGTGGGCCGACTCCCGGGACAGGGGGCCGGGAGCTGTTTTTT.

J is TRBJ2-1 and V is TRBV5-1, with TRBD2 matching over 12 bases. V gave up 3 bases and J gave up 4 bases; unmatched junction bases: 2. The CDR3 loop spans 15 amino acids. Germline CDR1 and CDR2: SGHRS and YFSETQ. CDR3 protein: CASSSSGRGYNEQFF. In DNA form, the CDR3 reads TGCGCCAGCAGCTCTAGCGGGAGGGGTTACAATGAGCAGTTCTTC.

This chain uses TRBV5-1 with TRBJ1-4, with D possibly TRBD1 on 5 matching bases. Germline lookup yields CDR1 SGHRS and CDR2 YFSETQ. This CDR3 has 16 residues. V lost 1 base, J lost 8 bases, and 18 bases lay in between. This chain's CDR3 is CASSLLPSGDGEKLFF. DNA of the CDR3: TGCGCCAGCAGCTTGCTCCCCTCGGGGGACGGCGAAAAACTGTTTTTT.

The rearrangement links TRBV6-2 or TRBV6-3 to TRBJ1-1; D possibly corresponds to TRBD1 (6 bases). The CDR3 has 13 residues. Trimming removed 5 bases at V and 3 bases at J, with 10 bases between. Germline CDR1 and CDR2: MNHEY and SVGEGT. The CDR3 DNA follows: TGTGCCAGCAGTGACTACAGGGACACTGAAGCTTTCTTT. Protein: CASSDYRDTEAFF.